This T cell receptor (beta chain) was found in a study of CD8+CD57+ T cells in acquired aplastic anemia. Genomic DNA was employed as the template in profiling TCR beta VDJ and CDR3. TCRdb passed the reads through MiXCR, listing each CDR3 protein once. The data show approximately 200,000 distinct CDR3 sequences, around 66% seen once. Notes on this clonotype: The target antigen is unknown.

Regarding the study as a whole: Researchers report that twenty-nine CD8+ CDR3 sequences appeared in both patients and controls.

This receptor was identified in a human donor with severe aplastic anemia or a healthy control (not recorded which). Sequencing input: sorted CD4+, CD8+, or CD8+CD57+ T cells (not recorded which) from PBMCs.

The CDR3 is CATSRDQGTRNNEQFF. CDR3 nucleotides: TGTGCCACCAGCAGAGATCAAGGGACTAGAAACAATGAGCAGTTCTTC. The gene calls are TRBV15 and TRBJ2-1; 8 nucleotides align to TRBD2. Germline CDR1 is LNHNV and CDR2 is YYDKDF (reference sequence). V was pared by 0 bases and J by 5 bases, with 6 bases of the junction left unmatched. This CDR3 contains 16 residues.